This TCR beta chain originates from a study of cytomegalovirus exposure and HLA in healthy donors. Profiling relied on immunoSEQ multiplex PCR, and the TCRdb table lists in-frame clones only, not all of them. The sample gives approximately 60,000 clones, approximately 95% of which show up once; 6% to 8.5% is in the top ten. These donors were members of the roughly 120-subject validation cohort, a group separate from the approximately 670-subject first cohort. Study-wide findings and caveats: Per published reports, the classifier diagnosed cytomegalovirus status with high specificity and sensitivity. Specificity of a few CMV-associated chains for CMV antigens was verified in vitro.

V was trimmed by 4 bases and J by 0 bases, leaving 7 bases between them. Germline V gives CDR1 SGHTS, CDR2 YDEGEE. The CDR3 covers 13 residues. Remarks on this clone: Its antigen is undetermined.

The V call is TRBV5-8, the J call TRBJ1-1; TRBD1 might be the D (6 bases). The receptor was isolated from a woman between 18 and 29 years old in good health and CMV-seropositive. The specimen was PBMCs. The CDR3 loop reads CASSKGVNTEAFF. CDR3 coding DNA: TGTGCCAGCAGCAAGGGGGTGAACACTGAAGCTTTCTTT.